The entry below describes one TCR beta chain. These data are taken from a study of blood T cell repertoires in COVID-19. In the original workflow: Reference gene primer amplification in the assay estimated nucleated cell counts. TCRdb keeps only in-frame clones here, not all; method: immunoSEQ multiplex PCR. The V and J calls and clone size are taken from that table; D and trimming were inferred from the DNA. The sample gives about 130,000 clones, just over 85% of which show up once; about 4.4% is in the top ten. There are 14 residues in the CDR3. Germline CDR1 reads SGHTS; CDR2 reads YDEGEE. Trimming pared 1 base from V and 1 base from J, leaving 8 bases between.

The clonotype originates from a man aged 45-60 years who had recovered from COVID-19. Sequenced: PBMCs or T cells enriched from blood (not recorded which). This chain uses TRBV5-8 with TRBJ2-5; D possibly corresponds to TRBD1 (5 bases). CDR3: CASSLWTLQETQYF. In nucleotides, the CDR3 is TGTGCCAGCAGCTTGTGGACACTCCAAGAGACCCAGTACTTC.